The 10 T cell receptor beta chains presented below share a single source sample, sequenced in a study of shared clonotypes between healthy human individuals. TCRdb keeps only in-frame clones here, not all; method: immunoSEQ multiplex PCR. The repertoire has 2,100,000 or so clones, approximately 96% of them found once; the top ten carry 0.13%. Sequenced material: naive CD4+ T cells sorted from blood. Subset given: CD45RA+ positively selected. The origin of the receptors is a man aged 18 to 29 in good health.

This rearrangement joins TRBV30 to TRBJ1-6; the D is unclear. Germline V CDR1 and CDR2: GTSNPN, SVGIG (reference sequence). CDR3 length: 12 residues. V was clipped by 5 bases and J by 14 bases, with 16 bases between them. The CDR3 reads CAWGLLGQALHF. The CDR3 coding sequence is TGTGCCTGGGGGCTCTTAGGTCAGGCCCTCCACTTT.

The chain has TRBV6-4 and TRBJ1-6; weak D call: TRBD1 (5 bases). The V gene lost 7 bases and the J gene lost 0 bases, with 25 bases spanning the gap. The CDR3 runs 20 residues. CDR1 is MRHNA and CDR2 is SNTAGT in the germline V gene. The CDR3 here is CASTPVGYDSASSYNSPLHF. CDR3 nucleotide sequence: TGTGCCAGCACCCCTGTAGGGTACGACAGTGCGAGCTCCTATAATTCACCCCTCCACTTT.

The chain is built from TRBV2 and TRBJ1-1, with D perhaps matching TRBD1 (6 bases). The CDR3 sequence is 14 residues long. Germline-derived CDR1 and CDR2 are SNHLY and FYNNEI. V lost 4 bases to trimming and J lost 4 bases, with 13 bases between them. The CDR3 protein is CASSVGGVGTEAFF. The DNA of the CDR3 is TGTGCCAGCAGTGTGGGGGGCGTCGGCACTGAAGCTTTCTTT.

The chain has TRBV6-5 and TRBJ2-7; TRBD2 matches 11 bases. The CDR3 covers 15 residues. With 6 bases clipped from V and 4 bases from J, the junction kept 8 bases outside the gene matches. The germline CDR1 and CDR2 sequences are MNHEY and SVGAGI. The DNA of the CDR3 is TGTGCCAGCAGCTCCCGTAGCGGGGGGGATTACGAGCAGTACTTC. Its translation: CASSSRSGGDYEQYF.

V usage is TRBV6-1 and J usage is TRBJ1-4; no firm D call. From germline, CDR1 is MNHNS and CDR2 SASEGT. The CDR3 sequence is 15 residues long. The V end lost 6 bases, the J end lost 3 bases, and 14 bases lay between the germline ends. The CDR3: CASSLRLGPNEKLFF. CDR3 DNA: TGTGCCAGCAGCCTCCGTCTAGGCCCTAATGAAAAACTGTTTTTT.

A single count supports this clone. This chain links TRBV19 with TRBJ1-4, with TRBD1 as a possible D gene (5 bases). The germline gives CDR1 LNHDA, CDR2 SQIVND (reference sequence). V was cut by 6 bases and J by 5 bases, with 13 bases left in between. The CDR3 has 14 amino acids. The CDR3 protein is CASSSGVRNEKLFF. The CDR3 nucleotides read TGTGCCAGTAGCTCGGGGGTGAGGAATGAAAAACTGTTTTTT.

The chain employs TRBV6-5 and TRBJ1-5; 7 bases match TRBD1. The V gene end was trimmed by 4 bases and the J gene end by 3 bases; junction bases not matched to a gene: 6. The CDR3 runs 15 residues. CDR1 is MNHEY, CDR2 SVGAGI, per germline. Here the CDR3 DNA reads TGTGCCAGCAGTTTAGGACAGGATCTCAATCAGCCCCAGCATTTT. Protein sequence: CASSLGQDLNQPQHF.

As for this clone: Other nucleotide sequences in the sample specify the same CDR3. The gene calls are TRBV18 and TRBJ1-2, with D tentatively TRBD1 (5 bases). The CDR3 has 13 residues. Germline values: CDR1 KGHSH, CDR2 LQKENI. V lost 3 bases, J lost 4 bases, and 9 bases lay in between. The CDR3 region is CASSPPGLYGYTF. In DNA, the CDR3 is TGTGCCAGCTCACCTCCAGGGCTCTATGGCTACACCTTC.

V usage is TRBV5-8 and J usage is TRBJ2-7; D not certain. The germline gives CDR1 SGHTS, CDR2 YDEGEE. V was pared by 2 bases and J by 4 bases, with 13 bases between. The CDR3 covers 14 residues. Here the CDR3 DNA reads TGTGCCAGCAGCTTCCAGACGGGTGGATACGAGCAGTACTTC. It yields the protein CASSFQTGGYEQYF. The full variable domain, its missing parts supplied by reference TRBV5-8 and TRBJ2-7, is EAGVTQSPTHLIKTRGQQATLRCSPISGHTSVYWYQQALGLGLQFLLWYDEGEERNRGNFPPRFSGRQFPNYSSELNVNALELEDSALYLCASSFQTGGYEQYFGPGTRLTVT.

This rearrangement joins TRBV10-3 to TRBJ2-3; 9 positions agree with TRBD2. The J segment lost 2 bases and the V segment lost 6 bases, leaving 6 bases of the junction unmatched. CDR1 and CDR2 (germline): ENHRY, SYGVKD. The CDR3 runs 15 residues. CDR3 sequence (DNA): TGTGCCATCAGCACCGGGACTAGCAACACAGATACGCAGTATTTT. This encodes CAISTGTSNTDTQYF.